This TCR beta chain was retrieved from a study of control samples from healthy donors and cancer patients. V lost 5 bases to trimming and J lost 5 bases; unmatched junction nucleotides: 4. The germline CDR1 and CDR2 sequences are SQVTM and ANQGSEA. This CDR3 region has 12 residues. The count of this clone is one. Produced via immunoSEQ multiplex PCR; TCRdb's table is partial and in-frame only. The table includes 15,000 to 20,000 clones, more than 75% detected once. This sequence was found in a woman aged 60-75 years with head and neck cancer. The sequenced sample consisted of PBMCs. V is TRBV29-1 and J is TRBJ1-1; 8 positions match TRBD1. The CDR3 loop is CSVTGGWTEAFF. As DNA, the CDR3 is TGCAGCGTTACAGGGGGATGGACTGAAGCTTTCTTT.